The T cell receptor beta chain under discussion was sequenced for a study of CD8+CD57+ T cells in acquired aplastic anemia. Before being chosen for sequencing, patients had shown CD8+CD57+ cell expansion by flow cytometry. Both TCR beta VDJ combination and CDR3 sequence profiling were carried out. Genomic DNA was the template for this profiling. From the reads, TCRdb called clonotypes with MiXCR, one entry per CDR3 protein. The top ten hold 3.2% of the sample, which has 150,000 to 200,000 distinct CDR3 sequences, around half seen once. V was shortened by 8 bases and J by 0 bases, with 11 bases between the two germline ends. The CDR3 loop spans 13 amino acids. Germline values: CDR1 ENHRY, CDR2 SYGVKD.

V gene TRBV10-3 combines with J gene TRBJ2-7, with D unclear. This clonotype originated in a human donor with aplastic anemia. Sequencing was done on a sample of sorted CD4+, CD8+, or CD8+CD57+ T cells (not recorded which) from PBMCs. The CDR3 is CAIAGVGSYEQYF. For the CDR3, the DNA is TGTGCCATCGCCGGTGTAGGCTCCTACGAGCAGTACTTC.